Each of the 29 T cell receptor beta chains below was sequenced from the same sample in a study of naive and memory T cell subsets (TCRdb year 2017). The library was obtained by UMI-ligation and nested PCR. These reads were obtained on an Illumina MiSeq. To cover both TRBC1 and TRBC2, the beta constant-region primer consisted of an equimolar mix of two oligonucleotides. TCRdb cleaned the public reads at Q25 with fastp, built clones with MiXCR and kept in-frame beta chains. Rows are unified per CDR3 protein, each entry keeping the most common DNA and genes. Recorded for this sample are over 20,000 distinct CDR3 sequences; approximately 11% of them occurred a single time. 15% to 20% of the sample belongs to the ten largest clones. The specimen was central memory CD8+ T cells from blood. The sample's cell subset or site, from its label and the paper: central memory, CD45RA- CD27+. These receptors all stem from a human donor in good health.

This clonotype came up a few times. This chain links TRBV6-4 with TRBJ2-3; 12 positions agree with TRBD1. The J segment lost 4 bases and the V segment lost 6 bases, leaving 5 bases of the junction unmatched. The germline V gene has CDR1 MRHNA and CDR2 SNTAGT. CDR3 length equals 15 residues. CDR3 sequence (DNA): TGTGCCAGCAGCACGGGACAGGGGGCGTCAGATACGCAGTATTTT. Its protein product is CASSTGQGASDTQYF.

The CDR3 region is CASSSFNEQFF. CDR3 nucleotides: TGTGCCAGCAGCAGCTTCAATGAGCAGTTCTTC. The rearrangement uses TRBV27 and TRBJ2-1; no reliable D call. Germline lookup yields CDR1 MNHEY and CDR2 SMNVEV (reference sequence). With 6 bases removed from V and 6 bases from J, the gap between germline ends came to 6 bases. The CDR3 totals 11 residues.

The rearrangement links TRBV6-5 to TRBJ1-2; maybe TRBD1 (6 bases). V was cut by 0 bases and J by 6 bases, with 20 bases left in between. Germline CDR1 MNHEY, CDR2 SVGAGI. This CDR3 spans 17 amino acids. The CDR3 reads CASSYSVGQSRRDGYTF. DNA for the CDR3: TGTGCCAGCAGTTACTCCGTCGGACAGAGTCGGAGAGATGGCTACACCTTC.

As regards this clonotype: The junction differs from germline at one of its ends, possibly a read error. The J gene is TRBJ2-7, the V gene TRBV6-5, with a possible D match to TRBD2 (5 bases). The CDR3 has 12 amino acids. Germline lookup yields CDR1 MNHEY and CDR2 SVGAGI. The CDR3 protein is CASSDSGYEQYF. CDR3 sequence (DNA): TGTGCCAGCAGTGACTCGGGGTACGAGCAGTACTTC.

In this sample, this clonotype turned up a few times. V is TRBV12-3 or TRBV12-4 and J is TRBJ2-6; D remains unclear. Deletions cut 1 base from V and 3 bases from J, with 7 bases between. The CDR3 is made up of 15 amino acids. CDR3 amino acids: CASSLGGNGANVLTF. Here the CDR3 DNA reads TGTGCCAGCAGTTTAGGGGGAAATGGGGCCAACGTCCTGACTTTC.

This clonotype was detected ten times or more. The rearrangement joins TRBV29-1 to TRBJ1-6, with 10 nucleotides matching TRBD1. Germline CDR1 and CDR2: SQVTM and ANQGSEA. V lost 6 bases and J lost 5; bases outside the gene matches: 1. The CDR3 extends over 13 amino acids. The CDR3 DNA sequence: TGCAGCGTGGGGACAGGGGATAATTCACCCCTCCACTTT. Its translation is CSVGTGDNSPLHF.

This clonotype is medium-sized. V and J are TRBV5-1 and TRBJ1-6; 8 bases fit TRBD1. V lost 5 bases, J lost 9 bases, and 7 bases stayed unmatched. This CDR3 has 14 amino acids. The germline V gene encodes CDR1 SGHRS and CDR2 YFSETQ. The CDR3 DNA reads TGCGCCAGCAGTCACGGGACAGGCAGTTCACCCCTCCACTTT. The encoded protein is CASSHGTGSSPLHF. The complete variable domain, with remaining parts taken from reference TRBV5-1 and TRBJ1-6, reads KAGVTQTPRYLIKTRGQQVTLSCSPISGHRSVSWYQQTPGQGLQFLFEYFSETQRNKGNFPGRFSGRQFSNSRSEMNVSTLELGDSALYLCASSHGTGSSPLHFGNGTRLTVT.

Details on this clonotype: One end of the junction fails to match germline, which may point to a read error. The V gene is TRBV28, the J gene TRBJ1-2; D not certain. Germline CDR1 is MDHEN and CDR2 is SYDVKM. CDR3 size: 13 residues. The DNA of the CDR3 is TGTACCAGCAGTTTTGCCGGGGACTATGGCTACACCTTC. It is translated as CTSSFAGDYGYTF.

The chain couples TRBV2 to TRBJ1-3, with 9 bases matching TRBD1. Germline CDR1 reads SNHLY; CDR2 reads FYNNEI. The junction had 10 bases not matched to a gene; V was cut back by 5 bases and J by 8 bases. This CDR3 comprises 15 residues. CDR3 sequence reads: CASSNRDRVVDTIYF. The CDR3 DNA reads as TGTGCCAGCAGTAACCGGGACAGGGTCGTGGACACCATATATTTT.

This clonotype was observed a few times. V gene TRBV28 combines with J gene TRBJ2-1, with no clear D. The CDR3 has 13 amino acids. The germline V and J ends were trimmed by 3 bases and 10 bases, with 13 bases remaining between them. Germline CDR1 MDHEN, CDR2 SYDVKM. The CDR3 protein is CASSLAEFVEQFF. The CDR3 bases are TGTGCCAGCAGTTTGGCGGAGTTTGTGGAGCAGTTCTTC.

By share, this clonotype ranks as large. The CDR3 region is CASSFGQASPLHF. DNA of the CDR3: TGTGCCAGCAGTTTCGGACAGGCCTCACCCCTCCACTTT. The chain couples TRBV28 to TRBJ1-6, with 7 positions matching TRBD1. Trimming at V came to 3 bases and at J to 10 bases, leaving 3 bases not matched to a gene. The germline CDR1 and CDR2 sequences are MDHEN and SYDVKM. This CDR3 is 13 amino acids long.

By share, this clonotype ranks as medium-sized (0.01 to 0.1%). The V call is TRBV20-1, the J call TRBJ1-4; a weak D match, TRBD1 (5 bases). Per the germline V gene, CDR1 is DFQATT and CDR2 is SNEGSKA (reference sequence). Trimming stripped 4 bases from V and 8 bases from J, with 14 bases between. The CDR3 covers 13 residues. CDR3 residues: CSATLGVREKLFF. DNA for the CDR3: TGCAGTGCTACCCTGGGGGTACGGGAAAAACTGTTTTTT.

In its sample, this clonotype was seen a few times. CDR3 sequence reads: CASSEADRRNEQFF. The CDR3 nucleotides are TGTGCCAGCAGTGAAGCGGATCGTAGGAATGAGCAGTTCTTC. The V and J genes are TRBV2 and TRBJ2-1; D not resolved. Germline values: CDR1 SNHLY, CDR2 FYNNEI. The CDR3 spans 14 residues. V was trimmed by 0 bases and J by 7 bases, leaving 10 bases between them.

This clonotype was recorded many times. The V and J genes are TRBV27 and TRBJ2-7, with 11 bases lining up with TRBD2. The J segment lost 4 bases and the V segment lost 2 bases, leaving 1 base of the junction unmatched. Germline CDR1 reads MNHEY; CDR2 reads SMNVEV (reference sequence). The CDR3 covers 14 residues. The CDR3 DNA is TGTGCCAGCAGTTTACTAGCGGGAGGTTACGAGCAGTACTTC. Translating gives CASSLLAGGYEQYF.

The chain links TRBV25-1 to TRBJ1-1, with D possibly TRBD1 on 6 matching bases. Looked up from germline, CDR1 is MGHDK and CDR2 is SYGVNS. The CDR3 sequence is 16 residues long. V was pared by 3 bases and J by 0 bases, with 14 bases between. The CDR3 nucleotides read TGTGCCAGCAGTGATTCCACCGGGACACTGAACACTGAAGCTTTCTTT. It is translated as CASSDSTGTLNTEAFF.

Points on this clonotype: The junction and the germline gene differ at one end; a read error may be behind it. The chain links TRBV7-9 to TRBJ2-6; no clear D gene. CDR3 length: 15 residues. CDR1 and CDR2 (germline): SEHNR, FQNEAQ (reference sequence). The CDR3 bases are TGTACCAGCAGCTTAGAAAGGGCTGGGGCCAACGTCCTGACTTTC. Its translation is CTSSLERAGANVLTF.

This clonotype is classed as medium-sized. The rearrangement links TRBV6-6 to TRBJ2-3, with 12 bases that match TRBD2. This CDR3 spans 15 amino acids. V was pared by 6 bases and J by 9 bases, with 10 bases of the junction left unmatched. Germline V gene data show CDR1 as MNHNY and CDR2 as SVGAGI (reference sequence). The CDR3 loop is CASSLTSGSLYTQYF. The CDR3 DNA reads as TGTGCCAGCAGCCTGACTAGCGGGAGCCTATACACGCAGTATTTT.

The CDR3 coding sequence is TGTGCCAGCTCCCTGGGGGGCGCTTACAATGAGCAGTTCTTC. It translates to CASSLGGAYNEQFF. This chain uses TRBV27 with TRBJ2-1; D could derive from TRBD1 or TRBD2 (6 bases each). Looked up from germline, CDR1 is MNHEY and CDR2 is SMNVEV (reference sequence). The CDR3 has 14 residues. V lost 8 bases and J 4 bases, leaving 15 bases between the germline ends.

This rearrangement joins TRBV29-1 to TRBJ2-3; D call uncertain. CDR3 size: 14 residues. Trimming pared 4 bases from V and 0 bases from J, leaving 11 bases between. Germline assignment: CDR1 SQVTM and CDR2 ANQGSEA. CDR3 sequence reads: CSVVALASTDTQYF. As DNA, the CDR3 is TGCAGCGTTGTTGCTCTGGCTAGCACAGATACGCAGTATTTT.

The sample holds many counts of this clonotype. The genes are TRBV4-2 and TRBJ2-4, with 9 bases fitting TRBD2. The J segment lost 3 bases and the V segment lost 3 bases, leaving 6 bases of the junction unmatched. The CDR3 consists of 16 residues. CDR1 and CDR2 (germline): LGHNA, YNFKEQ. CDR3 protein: CASSHPSGISKNIQYF. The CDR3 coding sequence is TGTGCCAGCAGCCACCCTAGCGGGATTAGCAAAAACATTCAGTACTTC.

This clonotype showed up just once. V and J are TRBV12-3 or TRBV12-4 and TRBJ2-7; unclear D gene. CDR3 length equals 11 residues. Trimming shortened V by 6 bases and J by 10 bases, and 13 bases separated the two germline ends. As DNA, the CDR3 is TGTGCCAGCAGAAGCTCTAGATATCAGTACTTC. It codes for CASRSSRYQYF.

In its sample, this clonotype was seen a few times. CDR3 sequence reads: CASRPLQLAARADTQYF. CDR3 nucleotide sequence: TGTGCCAGCAGACCCCTCCAGCTAGCGGCTCGGGCAGATACGCAGTATTTT. J is TRBJ2-3 and V is TRBV6-2 or TRBV6-3; 7 positions agree with TRBD2. V lost 6 bases and J lost 4; bases outside the gene matches: 16. This CDR3 comprises 17 residues. Germline V gene data show CDR1 as MNHEY and CDR2 as SVGEGT.

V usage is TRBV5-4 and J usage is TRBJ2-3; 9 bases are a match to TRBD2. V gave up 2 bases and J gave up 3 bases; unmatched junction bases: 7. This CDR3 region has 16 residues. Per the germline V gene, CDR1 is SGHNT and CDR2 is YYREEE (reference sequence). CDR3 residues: CASSLKREVRTDTQYF. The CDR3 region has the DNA TGTGCCAGCAGCTTAAAGCGGGAGGTCAGGACAGATACGCAGTATTTT. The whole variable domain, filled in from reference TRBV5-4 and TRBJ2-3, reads ETGVTQSPTHLIKTRGQQVTLRCSSQSGHNTVSWYQQALGQGPQFIFQYYREEENGRGNFPPRFSGLQFPNYSSELNVNALELDDSALYLCASSLKREVRTDTQYFGPGTRLTVL.

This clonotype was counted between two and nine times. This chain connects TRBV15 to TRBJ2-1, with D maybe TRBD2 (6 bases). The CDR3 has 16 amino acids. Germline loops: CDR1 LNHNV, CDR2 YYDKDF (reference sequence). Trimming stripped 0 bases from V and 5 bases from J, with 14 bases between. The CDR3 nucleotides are TGTGCCACCAGCAGAGATTTTCCTGGGGGGAACAATGAGCAGTTCTTC. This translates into CATSRDFPGGNNEQFF. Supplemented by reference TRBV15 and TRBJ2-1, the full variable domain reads DAMVIQNPRYQVTQFGKPVTLSCSQTLNHNVMYWYQQKSSQAPKLLFHYYDKDFNNEADTPDNFQSRRPNTSFCFLDIRSPGLGDTAMYLCATSRDFPGGNNEQFFGPGTRLTVL.

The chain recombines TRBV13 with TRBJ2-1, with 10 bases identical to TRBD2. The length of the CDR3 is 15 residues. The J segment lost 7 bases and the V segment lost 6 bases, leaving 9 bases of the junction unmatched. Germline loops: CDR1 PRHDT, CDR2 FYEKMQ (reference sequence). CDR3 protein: CASSPGVAGGNEQFF. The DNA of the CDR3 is TGTGCCAGCAGTCCCGGGGTAGCGGGAGGTAATGAGCAGTTCTTC.

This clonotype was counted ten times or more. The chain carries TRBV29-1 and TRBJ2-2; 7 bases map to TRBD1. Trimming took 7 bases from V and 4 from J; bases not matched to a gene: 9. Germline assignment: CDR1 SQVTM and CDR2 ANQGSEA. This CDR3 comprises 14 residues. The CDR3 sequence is CSASDTGVTGELFF. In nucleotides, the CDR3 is TGCAGCGCTTCAGACACAGGGGTCACCGGGGAGCTGTTTTTT.

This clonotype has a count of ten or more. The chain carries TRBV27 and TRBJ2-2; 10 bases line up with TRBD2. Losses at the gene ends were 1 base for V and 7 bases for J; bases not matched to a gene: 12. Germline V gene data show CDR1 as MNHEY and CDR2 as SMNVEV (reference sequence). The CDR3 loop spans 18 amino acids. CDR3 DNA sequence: TGTGCCAGCAGTTTATATTACGCTAGCGGGAGTAAGATCGGGGAGCTGTTTTTT. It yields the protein CASSLYYASGSKIGELFF.

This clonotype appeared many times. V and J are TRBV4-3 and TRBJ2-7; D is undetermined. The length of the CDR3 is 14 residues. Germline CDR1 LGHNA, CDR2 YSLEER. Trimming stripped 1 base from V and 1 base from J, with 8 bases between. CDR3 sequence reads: CASSQVADSYEQYF. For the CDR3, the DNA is TGCGCCAGCAGCCAAGTCGCAGATTCCTACGAGCAGTACTTC.

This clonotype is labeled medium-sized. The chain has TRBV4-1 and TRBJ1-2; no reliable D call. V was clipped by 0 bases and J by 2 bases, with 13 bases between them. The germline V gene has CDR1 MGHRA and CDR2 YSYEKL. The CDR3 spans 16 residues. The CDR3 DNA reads TGCGCCAGCAGCCAAGATCCCCAACAGTTGAACTATGGCTACACCTTC. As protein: CASSQDPQQLNYGYTF.